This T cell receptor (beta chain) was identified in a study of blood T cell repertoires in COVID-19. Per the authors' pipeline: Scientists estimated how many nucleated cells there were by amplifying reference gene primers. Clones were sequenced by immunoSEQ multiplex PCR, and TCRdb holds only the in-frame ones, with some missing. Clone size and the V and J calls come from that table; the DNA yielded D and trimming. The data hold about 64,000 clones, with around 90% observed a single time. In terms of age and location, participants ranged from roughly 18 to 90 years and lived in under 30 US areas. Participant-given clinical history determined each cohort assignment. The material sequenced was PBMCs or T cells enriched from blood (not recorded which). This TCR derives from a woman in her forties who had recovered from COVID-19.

CDR3 DNA sequence: TGTGCCAGTAGTCCAGCGGGGATTGACGAGCAGTACTTC. The encoded protein is CASSPAGIDEQYF. This chain uses TRBV19 with TRBJ2-7; the match to TRBD2 covers 7 bases. V lost 5 bases, J lost 5 bases, and 6 bases stayed unmatched. Germline V gives CDR1 LNHDA, CDR2 SQIVND (reference sequence). This CDR3 is 13 amino acids long.